This T cell receptor (beta chain) was profiled in a study of shared clonotypes between healthy human individuals (dated by TCRdb to the early 2020s). Regarding the research as a whole: A few men and a couple of women, aged 18 to 49 years, made up the cohort. Different laboratories and diverse techniques were used to prepare libraries and sequence TCR repertoires, to increase sequencing depth and limit assay-specific biases. To estimate repertoire size and how much clonotypes are shared between individuals, the study performed deep sequencing of blood TCR repertoires from about 5 healthy adults. Leukapheresis yielded between about 0.94 and 9 billion PBMCs per donor. For each donor, CD4 naive and CD4 memory were each given three plates, CD8 naive was given two plates, and CD8 memory was given one plate.

This clone was counted only a few times. There is no known antigen for this receptor. The record has no base qualities; no much larger clone is one base away. V is shortened by 4 bases, J by 3 bases, and the region joining them spans 3 bases. Its CDR3 holds 10 amino acids, cysteine through phenylalanine. The retained sequence is limited to the CDR3, 30 bases, with the frame set at the first base. Via the germline V gene (reference sequence), CDR1 is DFQATT and CDR2 SNEGSKA. What the research found in general, with its limitations: Sampling was limited to blood, and TCR repertoires in tissue likely differ from TCR repertoires in blood. Incomplete sequencing was indicated by rarefaction of sorted-subset datasets, despite the large sequencing depth. Estimated clonotype richness was generally larger for naive than for memory subsets. Clonotypes shared by all four sorted-subset donors showed higher generation probabilities than non-shared clonotypes. Because the study included only a small number of donors, the genetic and exposure-history diversity represented was limited. Pairwise subsampling led to the expectation that sequencing depth would affect the degree of clonotype sharing among donors. Approximately 5% of naive CD4, 3.5% of naive CD8, around 2.3% of memory CD4, and about 0.4% of memory CD8 clonotypes were shared across a few donors.

Healthy HIV-negative adults with no recently reported acute infections or vaccinations were included as donors. Every donor was a Caucasian adult residing in Nashville, Tennessee, USA. CD4+ T cells were enriched by magnetic negative selection; naive cells were then positively selected on CD45RA, and the negative fraction formed the memory subset. After blood collection by leukapheresis, PBMCs were isolated using Ficoll-Histopaque density gradient centrifugation and then cryopreserved in the vapor phase of liquid nitrogen. Analytical flow cytometry was used to check the purity and quantity of every magnetically sorted T cell population. Each sorted fraction had its genomic DNA isolated and then quantified by UV absorbance on a Nanodrop 2000c. Using the deep immunoSEQ assay, TCR CDR3 regions were amplified from genomic DNA by multiplex PCR. For each cell subset, the extracted genomic DNA was distributed evenly across all wells of several immunoSEQ 96-well plates, and each plate served as one replicate. For sorted subsets, 200 ng of genomic DNA, equivalent to roughly 33,000 T cell genomes, went into each replicate PCR. Purified libraries were quantified with a Qubit 3.0 fluorometer, sized on a Bioanalyzer 2100, and re-quantified with the KAPA Library Quantification kit. Every immunoSEQ 96-well plate was sequenced on a separate single-read 150-cycle Illumina NextSeq 550 flow cell. As for the authors' bioinformatics: The immunoSEQ output contained only junctional sequences without quality scores, so filtering could not match that applied to full-length reads. To assign V/J genes and CDR3, sequences were annotated using PyIR, a Python wrapper for IgBLAST v1.9, with IMGT germline references. Reads were removed for weak V/J assignments (E-value above 1e-6), missing CDR3, stop codons, out-of-frame junctions, or ambiguous translated residues. V3J clonotypes were defined by identical inferred V gene, J gene, and CDR3 amino acid sequence. To compute the percentage overlap between repertoires, the number of shared unique clonotypes was divided by the size of the smaller repertoire. Richness of each repertoire was evaluated using RTK rarefaction, the Chao1 estimator, and Recon v2.1 estimates of unobserved clonotypes. OLGA was used to compute generation probabilities for all TCRbeta clonotypes that the gDNA method yielded from a few donors. This immuneACCESS table, as held by TCRdb, lists in-frame sequences with V and J called but not all clones. Of the missing ones, under half trace to an unresolved V gene in checked studies; the others have no known cause. The V and J calls and the clone size are those of that table, but D and trimming were determined from the DNA. Counted in this sample were about 980,000 clones; approximately 80% of them appeared once. Together, the top ten hold approximately 1.5% of the sample.

This TCR derives from a young man in good health. The rearranged segments are TRBV20-1 and TRBJ1-1, with the D gene uncertain. The material sequenced was memory CD4+ T cells sorted from blood. This specimen's cell subset or site label, interpreted: CD45RA-negative fraction. The bases read TGCAGTGCTATTTACACTGAAGCTTTCTTT. This codes for CSAIYTEAFF.